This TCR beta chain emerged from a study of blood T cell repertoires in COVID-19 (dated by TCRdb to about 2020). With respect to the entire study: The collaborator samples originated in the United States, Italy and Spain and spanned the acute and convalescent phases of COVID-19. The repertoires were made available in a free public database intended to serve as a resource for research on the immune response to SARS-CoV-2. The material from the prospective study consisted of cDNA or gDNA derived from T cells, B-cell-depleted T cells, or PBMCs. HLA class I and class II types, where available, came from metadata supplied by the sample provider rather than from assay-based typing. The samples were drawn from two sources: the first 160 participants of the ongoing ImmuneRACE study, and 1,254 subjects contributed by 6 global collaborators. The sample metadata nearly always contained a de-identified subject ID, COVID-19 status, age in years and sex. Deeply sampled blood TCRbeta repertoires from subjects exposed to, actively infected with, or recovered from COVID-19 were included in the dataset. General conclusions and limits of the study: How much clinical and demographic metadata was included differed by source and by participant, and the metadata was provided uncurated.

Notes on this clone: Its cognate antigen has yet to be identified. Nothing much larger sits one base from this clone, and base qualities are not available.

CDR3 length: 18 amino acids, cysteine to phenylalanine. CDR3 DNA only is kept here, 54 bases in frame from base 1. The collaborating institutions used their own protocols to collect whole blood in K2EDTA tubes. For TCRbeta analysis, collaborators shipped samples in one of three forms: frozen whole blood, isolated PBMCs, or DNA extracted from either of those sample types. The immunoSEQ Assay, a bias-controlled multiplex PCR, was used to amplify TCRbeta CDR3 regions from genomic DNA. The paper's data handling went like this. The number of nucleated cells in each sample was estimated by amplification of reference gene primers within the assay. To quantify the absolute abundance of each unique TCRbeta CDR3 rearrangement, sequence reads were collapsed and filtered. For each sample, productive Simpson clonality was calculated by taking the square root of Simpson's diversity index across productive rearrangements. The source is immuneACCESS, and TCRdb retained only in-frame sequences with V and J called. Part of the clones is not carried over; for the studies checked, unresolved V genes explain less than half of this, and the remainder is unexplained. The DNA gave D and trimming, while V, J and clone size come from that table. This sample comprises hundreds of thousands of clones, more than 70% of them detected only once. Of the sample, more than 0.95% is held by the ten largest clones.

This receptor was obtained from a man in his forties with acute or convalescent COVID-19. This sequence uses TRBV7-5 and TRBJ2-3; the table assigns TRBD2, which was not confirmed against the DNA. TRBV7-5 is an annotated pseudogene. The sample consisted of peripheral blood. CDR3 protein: CARVIGLRRTNSTDTQYF. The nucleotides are TGTGCCAGAGTTATCGGACTTCGAAGAACGAATAGCACAGATACGCAGTATTTT.